This paragraph reports one TCR beta chain. Its target is unknown. Time point meaning: week 47, end of study. The study gave 300 ug of mutant IDH1 20-mer peptide per vaccine dose, with topical imiquimod. New WHO grade 3 or 4 IDH1-mutant, ATRX-lost astrocytomas were present in all donors. Produced via immunoSEQ multiplex PCR; TCRdb's table is partial and in-frame only. The table includes tens of thousands of clones, around 83% detected once. These data originate in a study of a mutant IDH1 vaccine in newly diagnosed glioma. Across the study: Earlier treatment was radiotherapy, temozolomide, or both, with most getting both. Week 47 marked visit V13, whereas week 35 marked visit V12.

This CDR3 is built from 14 residues. Germline CDR1 is MDHEN and CDR2 is SYDVKM. V shed 4 bases and J shed 5 bases, with 15 bases lying between them. Overall study results and limits: The study observed vaccine-induced immune responses in roughly 93% of patients.

The chain employs TRBV28 and TRBJ2-7; TRBD1 or TRBD2 may be the D gene (5 bases each). This specimen consisted of PBMCs, obtained from a glioma patient whose treatment included an IDH1 peptide vaccine. The sequence was obtained from a woman aged 45 to 65 with glioma. The CDR3 region is CASSYPGRDHEQYF. CDR3 DNA: TGTGCCAGCAGTTATCCGGGACGGGATCACGAGCAGTACTTC.